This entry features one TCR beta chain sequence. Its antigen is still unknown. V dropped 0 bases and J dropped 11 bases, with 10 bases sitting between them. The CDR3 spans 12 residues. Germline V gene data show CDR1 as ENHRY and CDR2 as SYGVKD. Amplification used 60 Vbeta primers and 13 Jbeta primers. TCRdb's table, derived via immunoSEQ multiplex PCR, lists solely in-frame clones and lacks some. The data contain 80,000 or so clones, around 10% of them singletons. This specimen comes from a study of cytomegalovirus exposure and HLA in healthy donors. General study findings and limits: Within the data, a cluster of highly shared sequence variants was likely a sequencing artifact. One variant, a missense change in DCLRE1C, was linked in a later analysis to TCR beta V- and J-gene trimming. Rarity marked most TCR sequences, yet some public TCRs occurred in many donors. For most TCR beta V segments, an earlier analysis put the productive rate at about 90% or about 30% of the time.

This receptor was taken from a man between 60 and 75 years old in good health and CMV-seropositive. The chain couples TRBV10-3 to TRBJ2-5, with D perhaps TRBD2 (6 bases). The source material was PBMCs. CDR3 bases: TGTGCCATCAGTGAGTCGATGGAGGGGCAGTACTTC. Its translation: CAISESMEGQYF.